What follows are 20 T cell receptor beta chains derived from one specimen sequenced in a study of human T cells and chemical hapten exposure. Described time point: patch test 2, 6 weeks after DPC sensitization. Treatment indicated: therapeutic diphenylcyclopropenone sensitization with weekly scalp DPC. TCRdb independently ran MiXCR on the RACE reads; one entry per CDR3 protein. The sample records more than 90,000 distinct CDR3 sequences, about an eighth being singletons. This sample comprised whole blood, obtained in connection with sensitization to the hapten diphenylcyclopropenone (DPC). The source is a woman in her 40s with alopecia areata. Some clones in this sample may be carry-over from other donors' samples.

This chain links TRBV7-2 with TRBJ1-1, with D possibly TRBD1 on 6 matching bases. Germline V CDR1 and CDR2: SGHTA, FQGNSA. Trimming removed 5 bases at V and 4 bases at J, with 14 bases between. The CDR3 spans 14 residues. DNA of the CDR3: TGTGCCAGCAGCCCAAGGACAGTGAGCACTGAAGCTTTCTTT. The encoded protein is CASSPRTVSTEAFF.

V and J are TRBV27 and TRBJ2-4, with D perhaps matching TRBD2 (6 bases). The germline V and J ends were trimmed by 4 bases and 2 bases, with 12 bases remaining between them. There are 15 residues in the CDR3. The germline gives CDR1 MNHEY, CDR2 SMNVEV (reference sequence). This CDR3 reads CASSSIGGPKNIQYF. CDR3 DNA: TGTGCCAGCAGTTCTATCGGGGGACCCAAAAACATTCAGTACTTC.

V and J are TRBV12-3 or TRBV12-4 and TRBJ1-5; D not resolved. V lost 0 bases and J lost 6, with 12 bases in between. This CDR3 has 15 amino acids. The CDR3 DNA follows: TGTGCCAGCAGTTTAGCCATCCTGGGCCTTCAGCCCCAGCATTTT. Its protein is CASSLAILGLQPQHF.

Many counts were recorded for this clonotype. The chain combines TRBV6-5 with TRBJ2-1, with 7 bases fitting TRBD2. Germline V gene data show CDR1 as MNHEY and CDR2 as SVGAGI. The CDR3 length is 15 residues. The V and J ends lost 2 bases and 2 bases, in that order; junction bases with no gene match: 3. CDR3 coding DNA: TGTGCCAGCAGTTACGGGGGGACTACCTACAATGAGCAGTTCTTC. It encodes CASSYGGTTYNEQFF.

This clonotype has only a few counts. The chain combines TRBV28 with TRBJ1-2; tentatively, D is TRBD1 (5 bases). The V gene's germline CDR1 is MDHEN and CDR2 SYDVKM. The CDR3 extends over 15 amino acids. Between the trimmed V and J ends, which lost 4 bases and 6 bases, there was a span of 18 bases. The CDR3 DNA reads as TGTGCCAGCAGTTCGGGACCCTCCCAGGGCGATGGCTACACCTTC. Protein product: CASSSGPSQGDGYTF.

This clonotype has just a few counts. The rearrangement joins TRBV10-3 to TRBJ1-1; the D is unclear. Germline V gives CDR1 ENHRY, CDR2 SYGVKD. Trimming cost V 2 bases and J 1 base, with 11 bases left between them. This CDR3 is built from 15 residues. CDR3 protein: CAISEGPASNTEAFF. The CDR3 region has the DNA TGTGCCATCAGTGAGGGGCCCGCCTCGAACACTGAAGCTTTCTTT.

This clonotype was counted ten times or more. This rearrangement joins TRBV11-2 to TRBJ2-5; 13 bases are shared with TRBD2. V gave up 1 base and J gave up 2 bases; unmatched junction bases: 4. CDR1 is SGHAT and CDR2 is FQNNGV in the germline V gene. The CDR3 is 17 residues long. The CDR3 DNA reads as TGTGCCAGCAGCTTAGGACTAGCGGGAGGCAGACAAGAGACCCAGTACTTC. Its protein is CASSLGLAGGRQETQYF.

This clonotype has at least ten counts. This chain joins TRBV7-2 and TRBJ2-7; the match to TRBD1 covers 10 bases. The V segment lost 1 base and the J segment 2 bases; nucleotides outside the gene matches: 2. The germline CDR1 and CDR2 sequences are SGHTA and FQGNSA. CDR3 length: 15 amino acids. In DNA form, the CDR3 reads TGTGCCAGCAGCTTAGGGGGACAGGGGACCTACGAGCAGTACTTC. This encodes CASSLGGQGTYEQYF.

This clonotype was detected many times. This chain uses TRBV18 with TRBJ2-7, with no clear D. There are 15 residues in the CDR3. In germline, CDR1 is KGHSH, CDR2 LQKENI. Deletions cut 6 bases from V and 0 bases from J, with 15 bases between. The CDR3 loop is CASSMDGLSSYEQYF. The CDR3 DNA reads TGTGCCAGCTCCATGGACGGTCTAAGCTCCTACGAGCAGTACTTC. Complete variable domain (other parts from reference TRBV18 and TRBJ2-7): NAGVMQNPRHLVRRRGQEARLRCSPMKGHSHVYWYRQLPEEGLKFMVYLQKENIIDESGMPKERFSAEFPKEGPSILRIQQVVRGDSAAYFCASSMDGLSSYEQYFGPGTRLTVT.

This clonotype turned up a few times. The chain links TRBV7-2 to TRBJ1-5; 9 bases line up with TRBD1. The CDR3 loop spans 17 amino acids. V shed 0 bases and J 6 bases; nucleotides not matched to a gene: 9. Germline values: CDR1 SGHTA, CDR2 FQGNSA. The chain's CDR3 is CASSLAPGTGIGQPQHF. The CDR3 DNA reads as TGTGCCAGCAGCTTAGCGCCGGGGACAGGGATCGGTCAGCCCCAGCATTTT. The full variable domain, its missing parts supplied by reference TRBV7-2 and TRBJ1-5, is GAGVSQSPSNKVTEKGKDVELRCDPISGHTALYWYRQSLGQGLEFLIYFQGNSAPDKSGLPSDRFSAERTGGSVSTLTIQRTQQEDSAVYLCASSLAPGTGIGQPQHFGDGTRLSIL.

This chain connects TRBV10-1 to TRBJ1-1, with D uncertain. Per the germline V gene, CDR1 is WNHNN and CDR2 is SYGVQD (reference sequence). The CDR3 consists of 13 residues. Trimming removed 6 bases at V and 3 bases at J, with 11 bases between. In DNA, the CDR3 is TGCGCCAGCAGCGACGATACGGACACTGAAGCTTTCTTT. This encodes CASSDDTDTEAFF.

Many counts were recorded for this clonotype. CDR3 in amino acids: CASSSDGERNQPQHF. CDR3 DNA: TGTGCCAGCAGCTCCGACGGGGAGAGAAATCAGCCCCAGCATTTT. The gene calls are TRBV7-9 and TRBJ1-5; no firm D call. CDR1 and CDR2 (germline): SEHNR, FQNEAQ (reference sequence). CDR3 length equals 15 residues. Trimming removed 4 bases from V and 4 bases from J, with 14 bases in between.

This clonotype was seen many times. The chain recombines TRBV7-2 with TRBJ2-6; D not certain. Between the trimmed V and J ends, which lost 5 bases and 0 bases, there was a span of 14 bases. The CDR3 covers 17 residues. The germline V gene has CDR1 SGHTA and CDR2 FQGNSA. The CDR3 DNA follows: TGTGCCAGCAGCCTCCTGAACGTCAACTCTGGGGCCAACGTCCTGACTTTC. It encodes CASSLLNVNSGANVLTF.

The table lists this clonotype with a few counts. V usage is TRBV12-5 and J usage is TRBJ2-3; 8 bases fit TRBD2. CDR3 length: 15 residues. V dropped 3 bases and J dropped 0; count of bases not matched to a gene: 2. Germline V gene lookup returns CDR1 LGHNT and CDR2 FRNRAP. The CDR3 protein is CASGFSSGSTDTQYF. The CDR3 DNA follows: TGTGCTAGTGGTTTTTCTAGCGGGAGCACAGATACGCAGTATTTT.

This clonotype has only a few counts. The V call is TRBV29-1, the J call TRBJ2-1, with D possibly TRBD2 on 5 matching bases. CDR3 size: 13 residues. CDR1 and CDR2 from the germline V gene are SQVTM and ANQGSEA. Trimming stripped 6 bases from V and 2 bases from J, with 11 bases between. DNA for the CDR3: TGCAGCGTATTAGCGCGTACCTACAATGAGCAGTTCTTC. Encoded protein: CSVLARTYNEQFF.

CDR3 in DNA: TGTGCCAGCAGCCCCCAGGGGCGGAGCGGACTACGCGAGCAGTACTTC. It codes for CASSPQGRSGLREQYF. The chain employs TRBV9 and TRBJ2-7; D is possibly TRBD1 or TRBD2 (6 bases each). V gave up 4 bases and J gave up 6 bases, with 23 bases separating them. The CDR3 runs to 16 residues. Germline values: CDR1 SGDLS, CDR2 YYNGEE.

The chain uses TRBV28 and TRBJ2-5, with 7 nucleotides matching TRBD1. The germline gives CDR1 MDHEN, CDR2 SYDVKM. CDR3 length: 14 residues. J lost 1 base, V lost 6 bases, and 5 bases had no gene match. The chain's CDR3 is CASRIQGIQETQYF. CDR3 nucleotide sequence: TGTGCCAGCAGAATACAGGGGATCCAAGAGACCCAGTACTTC.

This clonotype was observed at least ten times. The chain carries TRBV12-3 or TRBV12-4 and TRBJ2-2; 7 bases line up with TRBD2. Trimming took 3 bases from V and 5 from J; bases not matched to a gene: 3. This CDR3 contains 14 residues. The CDR3 DNA reads TGTGCCAGCAGTTTTCAGGGAGGGACCGGGGAGCTGTTTTTT. Residues: CASSFQGGTGELFF.

A few counts support this clonotype. V and J are TRBV6-5 and TRBJ1-2, with 7 positions matching TRBD1. V lost 2 bases and J lost 5; bases outside the gene matches: 5. This CDR3 region has 14 residues. Germline V lookup: CDR1 MNHEY, CDR2 SVGAGI. The DNA of the CDR3 is TGTGCCAGCAGTTACGACAGGGACGCTTATGGCTACACCTTC. Its protein is CASSYDRDAYGYTF.

This clonotype was seen at least ten times. The rearrangement uses TRBV18 and TRBJ2-3; D might be TRBD2 (6 bases). CDR3 length: 15 residues. From germline, CDR1 is KGHSH and CDR2 LQKENI. Between the trimmed V and J ends, which lost 0 bases and 1 base, there was a span of 8 bases. CDR3 nucleotide sequence: TGTGCCAGCTCACCACCGGGACTGCGCACAGATACGCAGTATTTT. As protein: CASSPPGLRTDTQYF. The full variable domain, rest sourced from reference TRBV18 and TRBJ2-3, is NAGVMQNPRHLVRRRGQEARLRCSPMKGHSHVYWYRQLPEEGLKFMVYLQKENIIDESGMPKERFSAEFPKEGPSILRIQQVVRGDSAAYFCASSPPGLRTDTQYFGPGTRLTVL.